This note documents a single T cell receptor (beta chain) sequence. In the authors' workflow: Reference gene primer amplification in the assay estimated nucleated cell counts. Assay: immunoSEQ multiplex PCR; the TCRdb copy retains only in-frame clones and omits some. That table supplies the V and J calls and clone size; D and trimming were determined from the DNA. The table shows 350,000 to 450,000 clones, with around nine tenths occurring only once. This entry belongs to a study of blood T cell repertoires in COVID-19. Study overall: Sites across the United States, Italy and Spain contributed samples from acute and convalescent COVID-19. Nucleic acid was either cDNA or gDNA, and it came from T cells, B-cell-depleted T cells, or PBMCs.

In terms of age and location, participants ranged from roughly 18 to 90 years and lived in about two dozen US areas. V dropped 1 base and J dropped 9; count of bases not matched to a gene: 4. The CDR3 length is 15 residues. The germline V gene has CDR1 SEHNR and CDR2 FQNEAQ (reference sequence). Sample: PBMCs or T cells enriched from blood (not recorded which). This chain joins TRBV7-9 and TRBJ2-1, with 12 bases fitting TRBD2. The receptor was derived from a woman between 18 and 30 years old who had been exposed to COVID-19. CDR3 nucleotides: TGTGCCAGCAGCTTAGGTCTAGCGGGAGGGATTGAGCAGTTCTTC. Protein: CASSLGLAGGIEQFF.